What follows are 31 T cell receptor beta chains derived from one specimen sequenced in a study of T cell clones after liver transplantation. Measured with immunoSEQ multiplex PCR; TCRdb has only the in-frame clones, and not every one. The repertoire has around 110,000 clones, approximately 90% of them found once; the top ten carry approximately 0.88%. The source was CD4+ T cells from blood, collected 12 months after liver transplant. Receptors were obtained from a human patient who received a liver transplant. Some of these T cells may belong to the graft donor.

The CDR3 nucleotides read TGTGCCAGCAGCCTCCGGACTAACTATGGCTACACCTTC. Protein product: CASSLRTNYGYTF. The chain couples TRBV13 to TRBJ1-2; D is uncertain. Trimming cost V 5 bases and J 0 bases, with 7 bases left between them. Germline CDR1 PRHDT, CDR2 FYEKMQ (reference sequence). The CDR3 covers 13 residues. Together with reference TRBV13 and TRBJ1-2, the CDR3 gives the full variable domain: AAGVIQSPRHLIKEKRETATLKCYPIPRHDTVYWYQQGPGQDPQFLISFYEKMQSDKGSIPDRFSAQQFSDYHSELNMSSLELGDSALYFCASSLRTNYGYTFGSGTRLTVV.

The gene calls are TRBV29-1 and TRBJ2-5, with D perhaps TRBD1 (5 bases). The ends were cut back, 1 base at V and 7 bases at J, with 16 bases in the middle. Germline V lookup: CDR1 SQVTM, CDR2 ANQGSEA. The CDR3 has 14 amino acids. The CDR3 DNA follows: TGCAGCGTTGAAGTCGCGGCAGGGCTGGGGACCCAGTACTTC. This encodes CSVEVAAGLGTQYF.

This sequence joins TRBV18 and TRBJ1-1; unclear D gene. Germline CDR1 KGHSH, CDR2 LQKENI. This CDR3 contains 14 residues. The V end lost 3 bases, the J end lost 2 bases, and 10 bases lay between the germline ends. The CDR3 sequence is CASSPSVTNTEAFF. DNA of the CDR3: TGTGCCAGCTCACCGTCAGTTACTAACACTGAAGCTTTCTTT.

CDR3 sequence: CASSQETGVGQETQYF. In nucleotides, the CDR3 is TGCGCCAGCAGCCAAGAAACAGGGGTGGGTCAAGAGACCCAGTACTTC. V and J are TRBV4-3 and TRBJ2-5; 7 positions match TRBD1. Germline V CDR1 and CDR2: LGHNA, YSLEER. The CDR3 sequence is 16 residues long. The ends lost 0 bases at V and 2 bases at J; junction bases unmatched: 6.

The rearrangement uses TRBV9 and TRBJ1-1; the match to TRBD1 covers 7 bases. Germline V gives CDR1 SGDLS, CDR2 YYNGEE. Trimming at V came to 4 bases and at J to 4 bases, leaving 13 bases not matched to a gene. This CDR3 contains 16 residues. CDR3 protein: CASSQTGGQEVTEAFF. CDR3 DNA sequence: TGTGCCAGCAGCCAGACCGGTGGACAGGAGGTCACTGAAGCTTTCTTT.

V gene TRBV9 combines with J gene TRBJ1-2, with 7 bases aligning to TRBD1. The CDR3 loop spans 15 amino acids. V dropped 4 bases and J dropped 8; count of bases not matched to a gene: 14. CDR1 and CDR2 (germline): SGDLS, YYNGEE. The CDR3 DNA follows: TGTGCCAGCAGCACTCGACAGGGTCAGCCGGGGGGCTACACCTTC. This gives the protein CASSTRQGQPGGYTF.

The V call is TRBV6-6, the J call TRBJ2-3; 7 bases map to TRBD2. The V gene's germline CDR1 is MNHNY and CDR2 SVGAGI (reference sequence). The CDR3 is made up of 16 amino acids. After removal of 6 bases from V and 7 bases from J, the junction contained 16 bases not matched to a gene. CDR3 coding DNA: TGTGCCAGCAGAGGCCCTGAGAGGGAGGGTCGAAATACGCAGTATTTT. It codes for CASRGPEREGRNTQYF.

The chain carries TRBV7-2 and TRBJ2-5; the D gene is possibly TRBD2 (5 bases). Germline CDR1 reads SGHTA; CDR2 reads FQGNSA. V lost 5 bases to trimming and J lost 5 bases, with 12 bases between them. This CDR3 spans 13 amino acids. CDR3 sequence reads: CASSTRGGETQYF. CDR3 bases: TGTGCCAGCAGCACGCGAGGCGGGGAGACCCAGTACTTC.

The V call is TRBV15, the J call TRBJ1-4; 12 nucleotides align to TRBD1. With 5 bases clipped from V and 10 bases from J, the junction kept 8 bases outside the gene matches. Germline V gene lookup returns CDR1 LNHNV and CDR2 YYDKDF (reference sequence). The CDR3 has 15 amino acids. The CDR3 protein is CATSDPGQGARKLFF. The DNA of the CDR3 is TGTGCCACCAGCGACCCGGGACAGGGGGCTCGAAAACTGTTTTTT.

The chain carries TRBV9 and TRBJ1-5, with TRBD1 matching 8 bases. The CDR3 has 14 residues. The V gene's germline CDR1 is SGDLS and CDR2 YYNGEE. V dropped 7 bases and J dropped 4; count of bases not matched to a gene: 7. CDR3 nucleotides: TGTGCCAGCGGACAGGGAGCAGGGAATCAGCCCCAGCATTTT. Its protein is CASGQGAGNQPQHF.

The J gene is TRBJ2-5, the V gene TRBV27; D not resolved. The CDR3 spans 15 residues. Germline V gene lookup returns CDR1 MNHEY and CDR2 SMNVEV (reference sequence). The V end lost 3 bases, the J end lost 2 bases, and 13 bases lay between the germline ends. The CDR3 sequence is CASSFWTERQETQYF. As DNA, the CDR3 is TGTGCCAGCAGTTTTTGGACGGAGAGACAAGAGACCCAGTACTTC.

The gene calls are TRBV19 and TRBJ1-5, with TRBD1 matching 8 bases. The CDR3 is made up of 13 amino acids. Germline V lookup: CDR1 LNHDA, CDR2 SQIVND (reference sequence). V shed 9 bases, J shed 6 bases, and the junction held 7 bases outside the gene matches. CDR3 loop: CASAQGAGQPQHF. The CDR3, as DNA: TGTGCCAGCGCCCAGGGGGCCGGTCAGCCCCAGCATTTT. The entire variable domain, with the rest obtained from reference TRBV19 and TRBJ1-5, is as follows: DGGITQSPKYLFRKEGQNVTLSCEQNLNHDAMYWYRQDPGQGLRLIYYSQIVNDFQKGDIAEGYSVSREKKESFPLTVTSAQKNPTAFYLCASAQGAGQPQHFGDGTRLSIL.

V usage is TRBV28 and J usage is TRBJ2-7, with D maybe TRBD2 (6 bases). V was cut by 6 bases and J by 4 bases, with 13 bases left in between. The CDR3 spans 13 residues. Per germline, CDR1 MDHEN and CDR2 SYDVKM. CDR3 amino acids: CASRDGGLYEQYF. CDR3 bases: TGTGCCAGCAGGGACGGGGGACTGTACGAGCAGTACTTC.

The V and J genes are TRBV10-3 and TRBJ2-2, with 14 bases identical to TRBD2. Germline loops: CDR1 ENHRY, CDR2 SYGVKD. V trimming: 4 bases; J trimming: 4 bases; junction bases outside the gene matches: 8. This CDR3 has 18 residues. CDR3 region: CAISGMGLAGVGTGELFF. The CDR3 nucleotides are TGTGCCATCAGTGGGATGGGACTAGCGGGAGTTGGCACCGGGGAGCTGTTTTTT.

The V and J genes are TRBV11-3 and TRBJ2-3, with 8 bases fitting TRBD2. Trimming cost V 1 base and J 2 bases; bases outside gene matches: 5. The CDR3 has 16 amino acids. Germline V gene sequence: CDR1 SGHNT, CDR2 YENEEA. CDR3 sequence: CASSLVAGGHTDTQYF. CDR3 coding DNA: TGTGCCAGCAGCTTAGTGGCGGGAGGTCACACAGATACGCAGTATTTT.

The V and J genes are TRBV7-2 and TRBJ2-7, with D perhaps matching TRBD2 (6 bases). CDR1 is SGHTA and CDR2 is FQGNSA in the germline V gene. Trimming removed 4 bases at V and 0 bases at J, with 13 bases between. CDR3 length equals 15 residues. The chain's CDR3 is CASSWRAGPSYEQYF. Here the CDR3 DNA reads TGTGCCAGCAGCTGGAGGGCGGGTCCCTCCTACGAGCAGTACTTC.

CDR3 DNA: TGTGCCAGCAGTGAACTTAGGGACAACACTGAAGCTTTCTTT. This encodes CASSELRDNTEAFF. The chain carries TRBV25-1 and TRBJ1-1; the D gene is possibly TRBD1 (5 bases). The CDR3 covers 14 residues. The V and J ends lost 2 bases and 2 bases respectively, with 9 bases between them. Germline-derived CDR1 and CDR2 are MGHDK and SYGVNS. The full variable domain, with the rest looked up from reference TRBV25-1 and TRBJ1-1, is EADIYQTPRYLVIGTGKKITLECSQTMGHDKMYWYQQDPGMELHLIHYSYGVNSTEKGDLSSESTVSRIRTEHFPLTLESARPSHTSQYLCASSELRDNTEAFFGQGTRLTVV.

The chain uses TRBV5-1 and TRBJ2-2; 7 nucleotides match TRBD1. CDR1 is SGHRS and CDR2 is YFSETQ in the germline V gene. Trimming took 5 bases from V and 5 from J; bases not matched to a gene: 9. There are 15 residues in the CDR3. CDR3 sequence: CASRLHGTDTGELFF. The CDR3 DNA reads as TGCGCCAGCAGGTTGCACGGGACAGATACCGGGGAGCTGTTTTTT.

This chain connects TRBV27 to TRBJ2-7; D might be TRBD2 (5 bases). Germline V gene data show CDR1 as MNHEY and CDR2 as SMNVEV (reference sequence). Deletions cut 0 bases from V and 6 bases from J, with 18 bases between. CDR3 length equals 16 residues. The CDR3, as DNA: TGTGCCAGCAGTTTATCCCCGGGCCAGCGGAGAGGCGAGCAGTACTTC. Translating it yields CASSLSPGQRRGEQYF.

The chain joins TRBV7-3 to TRBJ2-7, with 7 bases that match TRBD2. V gave up 6 bases and J gave up 3 bases; unmatched junction bases: 11. The CDR3 is 15 residues long. Germline V gene lookup returns CDR1 SGHTA and CDR2 FQGTGA. The CDR3 sequence: CASRAETSPNYEQYF. CDR3 in DNA: TGTGCCAGCAGGGCGGAGACTAGCCCCAACTACGAGCAGTACTTC.

V gene TRBV21-1 combines with J gene TRBJ2-7; the D segment call TRBD2 is taken from the table without a DNA check. TRBV21-1 corresponds to a pseudogene. This CDR3 spans 16 amino acids. CDR3 region: CASSKGLAGSPYEQYF. DNA for the CDR3: TGTGCCAGCAGCAAAGGACTAGCGGGATCTCCCTACGAGCAGTACTTC.

The V call is TRBV30, the J call TRBJ1-1; D remains ambiguous. The CDR3 has 15 residues. V lost 3 bases and J lost 0, with 14 bases in between. Germline V gene data show CDR1 as GTSNPN and CDR2 as SVGIG (reference sequence). The CDR3 sequence is CAWRADLVVNTEAFF. CDR3 sequence (DNA): TGTGCCTGGAGGGCGGATCTGGTAGTGAACACTGAAGCTTTCTTT.

The chain couples TRBV19 to TRBJ2-7; D is perhaps TRBD1 (6 bases). The germline V gene has CDR1 LNHDA and CDR2 SQIVND (reference sequence). With 0 bases removed from V and 3 bases from J, the gap between germline ends came to 12 bases. The CDR3 is made up of 15 amino acids. In DNA, the CDR3 is TGTGCCAGTAGTATAGATATAGGACAGAGCTACGAGCAGTACTTC. Translation: CASSIDIGQSYEQYF.

The V gene is TRBV7-3, the J gene TRBJ2-7; 12 positions match TRBD1. J gave up 6 bases and V 2 bases, and 11 bases lay outside the gene matches. The CDR3 spans 17 residues. Germline CDR1 is SGHTA and CDR2 is FQGTGA. CDR3 region: CASSLWMVGTGGGEQYF. In DNA, the CDR3 is TGTGCCAGCAGCTTATGGATGGTAGGGACAGGGGGCGGCGAGCAGTACTTC.

The J gene is TRBJ2-7, the V gene TRBV9; D remains ambiguous. V lost 2 bases and J 7 bases, leaving 13 bases between the germline ends. Looked up from germline, CDR1 is SGDLS and CDR2 is YYNGEE. CDR3 size: 13 residues. For the CDR3, the DNA is TGTGCCAGCAGCGTCTCGTTAGCCGGGGAGCAGTACTTC. As protein: CASSVSLAGEQYF.

This clone has a single count. The chain has TRBV7-3 and TRBJ2-1; 9 bases line up with TRBD1. The germline V gene encodes CDR1 SGHTA and CDR2 FQGTGA. This CDR3 is 15 amino acids long. Trimming cost V 1 base and J 5 bases; bases outside gene matches: 3. The CDR3 nucleotides read TGTGCCAGCAGCTTAATGACAGGGGGGGACAATGAGCAGTTCTTC. It codes for CASSLMTGGDNEQFF.

This clone turned up a few times. Other DNA variants within this sample encode the same CDR3. CDR3 amino acids: CASSGTGTANTEAFF. In DNA, the CDR3 is TGTGCCAGCAGTGGGACCGGGACAGCGAACACTGAAGCTTTCTTT. The gene calls are TRBV6-5 and TRBJ1-1, with 7 bases aligning to TRBD1. Germline loops: CDR1 MNHEY, CDR2 SVGAGI. The trim removed 5 bases at V and 1 base at J, leaving 7 bases unmatched. CDR3 length: 15 amino acids.

This clone has only a few counts. V gene TRBV4-3 combines with J gene TRBJ2-3, with a tentative D call TRBD1 (6 bases). This CDR3 has 13 amino acids. Trimming left V 1 base short and J 5 bases short, with 7 bases between. Germline V gene sequence: CDR1 LGHNA, CDR2 YSLEER. This chain's CDR3 is CASSQGTEDTQYF. CDR3 nucleotides: TGCGCCAGCAGCCAAGGGACAGAAGATACGCAGTATTTT.

This clone was recorded only once. The chain uses TRBV5-4 and TRBJ2-1, with D unclear. V dropped 4 bases and J dropped 7 bases, with 15 bases sitting between them. The CDR3 sequence is 14 residues long. Germline V gives CDR1 SGHNT, CDR2 YYREEE (reference sequence). Written as DNA, the CDR3 is TGTGCCAGCAGCACACCCAGGACGAAAAATGAGCAGTTCTTC. It codes for CASSTPRTKNEQFF.

This clone was counted only a few times. This sequence joins TRBV5-1 and TRBJ2-7, with D possibly being TRBD2 (6 bases). CDR1 and CDR2 from the germline V gene are SGHRS and YFSETQ. Trimming cost V 5 bases and J 4 bases, with 13 bases left between them. The CDR3 totals 13 residues. The CDR3 loop reads CASRVKRGYEQYF. DNA for the CDR3: TGCGCCAGCAGAGTTAAACGGGGGTACGAGCAGTACTTC. The complete variable domain, with remaining parts taken from reference TRBV5-1 and TRBJ2-7, reads KAGVTQTPRYLIKTRGQQVTLSCSPISGHRSVSWYQQTPGQGLQFLFEYFSETQRNKGNFPGRFSGRQFSNSRSEMNVSTLELGDSALYLCASRVKRGYEQYFGPGTRLTVT.

The genes are TRBV18 and TRBJ1-5, with D possibly matching TRBD1 (6 bases). V was cut by 4 bases and J by 3 bases, with 10 bases left in between. Germline lookup yields CDR1 KGHSH and CDR2 LQKENI. The CDR3 loop spans 14 amino acids. The CDR3 protein is CASSRTVDNQPQHF. CDR3 nucleotide sequence: TGTGCCAGCTCACGGACAGTGGACAATCAGCCCCAGCATTTT.